This T cell receptor (beta chain) was sequenced during a study of blood T cells in healthy people across ages. With 8 bases removed from V and 2 bases from J, the gap between germline ends came to 13 bases. This CDR3 region has 13 residues. Through a sample-barcoded 5' primer and a J-beta primer mix, a second PCR was run for about 6 to 11 cycles. MiXCR, run by TCRdb on the 5' RACE reads, gives a single entry per CDR3 protein. The sample lists hundreds of thousands of distinct CDR3 sequences, about 56% occurring once. The chain links TRBV12-3 or TRBV12-4 to TRBJ2-7; the D gene is possibly TRBD2 (5 bases). What was sequenced was blood. This receptor was taken from a middle-aged man in good health. CDR3 DNA: TGTGCCAGCTCCGGGGAACCAACCTACGAGCAGTACTTC. This codes for CASSGEPTYEQYF.